The present T cell receptor (beta chain) was sequenced within a study of tumor and adjacent non-tumor tissue in lung cancer. Study information: Patients comprised about a dozen adenocarcinoma, a couple of squamous cell carcinoma and 1 small cell lung cancer.

Germline lookup yields CDR1 MNHNY and CDR2 SVGAGI (reference sequence). This CDR3 has 15 residues. About this clonotype: Its matching antigen is unknown. This clone may be a read error of a much larger clone one base away.

Overall study findings and caveats: Tumor tissue had significantly higher TCR diversity than normal lung. Normal lung showed higher cumulative top 100 clone frequency than tumor.

RNA was extracted from bulk tissue without any cell sorting. A modified ARM-PCR protocol with three rounds of nested PCR amplified TCRbeta. MiXCR was run by TCRdb on the multiplex PCR reads, yielding one entry per CDR3 protein. The data hold under 95,000 distinct CDR3 sequences, with roughly two thirds observed a single time. The TCR was taken from a man aged 70 or older with non-small cell lung cancer. Sequences were obtained from lung tumor tissue. This chain connects TRBV6-6 to TRBJ2-3, with D perhaps matching TRBD1 or TRBD2 (5 bases each). CDR3 amino acids: CASIRGTGRSDTQFF. The DNA of the CDR3 is TGTGCCAGCATACGCGGAACGGGGCGGTCAGATACGCAGTTTTTT.